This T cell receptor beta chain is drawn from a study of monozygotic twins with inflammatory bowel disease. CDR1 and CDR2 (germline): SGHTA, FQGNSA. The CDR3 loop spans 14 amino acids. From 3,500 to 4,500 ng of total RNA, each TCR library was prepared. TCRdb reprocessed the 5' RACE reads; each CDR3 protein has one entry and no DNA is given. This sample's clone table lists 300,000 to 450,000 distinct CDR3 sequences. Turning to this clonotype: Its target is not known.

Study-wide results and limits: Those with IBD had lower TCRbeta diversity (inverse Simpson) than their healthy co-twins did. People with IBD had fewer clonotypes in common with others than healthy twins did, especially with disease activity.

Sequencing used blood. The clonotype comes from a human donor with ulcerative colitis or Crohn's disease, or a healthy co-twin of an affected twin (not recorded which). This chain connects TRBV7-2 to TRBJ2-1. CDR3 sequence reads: CASSSYSSYNEQFF.